Shown below are 26 T cell receptor beta chains from a single sample sequenced in a study of glioma-infiltrating T cells. TCR alpha and beta CDR3 regions were amplified from RNA using iRepertoire nested multiplex PCR. TCRdb re-called the multiplex PCR reads through MiXCR, storing one row per CDR3 protein. The profile shows fewer than 90,000 distinct CDR3 sequences, less than 30% of them singletons. Sequencing was carried out using glioma tissue, nonneoplastic brain tissue, or PBMCs (not recorded which). The source is a human donor with low-grade glioma or glioblastoma, undergoing nonglioma brain surgery, or in good health (not recorded which).

This clonotype was recorded at least ten times. This sequence joins TRBV4-1 and TRBJ1-3; D is uncertain. Germline assignment: CDR1 MGHRA and CDR2 YSYEKL. Deletions cut 1 base from V and 0 bases from J, with 10 bases between. The CDR3 totals 16 residues. The CDR3 DNA sequence: TGCGCCAGCAGCCAAGGTTTAGTCGACTCTGGAAACACCATATATTTT. This gives the protein CASSQGLVDSGNTIYF.

This clonotype was seen repeatedly, ten times or more. This chain joins TRBV6-1 and TRBJ1-5, with D possibly being TRBD1 (5 bases). The CDR3 is 16 amino acids. V was cut by 2 bases and J by 2 bases, with 13 bases left in between. CDR1 and CDR2 (germline): MNHNS, SASEGT. This chain's CDR3 is CASSELLGDGNQPQHF. CDR3 sequence (DNA): TGTGCCAGCAGTGAATTGTTAGGGGACGGCAATCAGCCCCAGCATTTT.

This clonotype appeared many times. This chain uses TRBV5-4 with TRBJ2-1; unclear D gene. The V and J ends lost 4 bases and 0 bases respectively, with 11 bases between them. Germline V gene sequence: CDR1 SGHNT, CDR2 YYREEE (reference sequence). The CDR3 runs to 15 residues. CDR3 amino acids: CASSPPWSSYNEQFF. The CDR3, as DNA: TGTGCCAGCAGCCCCCCCTGGAGCTCCTACAATGAGCAGTTCTTC.

Ten or more counts support this clonotype. The chain has TRBV6-1 and TRBJ2-3; 11 nucleotides match TRBD2. This CDR3 comprises 14 residues. V lost 6 bases, J lost 1 base, and 0 bases stayed unmatched. Germline-derived CDR1 and CDR2 are MNHNS and SASEGT. The CDR3 DNA is TGTGCCAGCAGGGGACTAGCGGGCACAGATACGCAGTATTTT. This encodes CASRGLAGTDTQYF.

In this sample, this clonotype turned up many times. V gene TRBV20-1 combines with J gene TRBJ2-1; TRBD2 agrees at 8 bases. Germline CDR1 DFQATT, CDR2 SNEGSKA (reference sequence). The CDR3 runs to 17 residues. V lost 2 bases and J lost 0; bases outside the gene matches: 9. The DNA of the CDR3 is TGCAGTGCTAGATCGGCGGGAGGTGTCTCCTCCTACAATGAGCAGTTCTTC. Amino acids: CSARSAGGVSSYNEQFF.

This clonotype came up many times. J is TRBJ1-5 and V is TRBV7-2; D might be TRBD1 (6 bases). Germline values: CDR1 SGHTA, CDR2 FQGNSA. V dropped 7 bases and J dropped 0 bases, with 10 bases sitting between them. This CDR3 spans 14 amino acids. The CDR3 DNA sequence: TGTGCCAGCACCAGGGGAAGTAGCAATCAGCCCCAGCATTTT. Translating gives CASTRGSSNQPQHF.

On this clonotype itself: A much more abundant neighbour one base away suggests this may be a read error. The chain employs TRBV18 and TRBJ2-7; D unresolved. The CDR3 extends over 12 amino acids. Trimming took 3 bases from V and 7 from J, leaving 10 bases between them. Looked up from germline, CDR1 is KGHSH and CDR2 is LQKENI. CDR3 bases: TGTGCCAGCTCACCTTTCGACCTTGAGCAGTACTTC. It specifies CASSPFDLEQYF.

This clonotype has ten or more counts. The V gene is TRBV7-9, the J gene TRBJ1-1, with D uncertain. The length of the CDR3 is 14 residues. Trimming took off 2 bases at V and 1 base at J, with 8 bases between the two ends. Germline V CDR1 and CDR2: SEHNR, FQNEAQ (reference sequence). In DNA, the CDR3 is TGTGCCAGCAGCTTATGGACTTCGAACACTGAAGCTTTCTTT. Its translation is CASSLWTSNTEAFF.

There are many counts of this clonotype. The chain combines TRBV27 with TRBJ2-3, with 9 nucleotides matching TRBD2. From germline, CDR1 is MNHEY and CDR2 SMNVEV (reference sequence). V lost 5 bases and J lost 4; bases outside the gene matches: 10. CDR3 size: 16 residues. CDR3: CASSDERGLASDTQYF. In DNA form, the CDR3 reads TGTGCCAGCAGTGACGAGAGGGGACTAGCCTCAGATACGCAGTATTTT.

Of note for this clonotype: At one of its ends the junction is not consistent with the germline gene, which may arise from a read error. This chain joins TRBV19 and TRBJ2-1; D may be TRBD1 (5 bases). The CDR3 runs to 15 residues. From germline, CDR1 is LNHDA and CDR2 SQIVND (reference sequence). The CDR3 sequence is CASSVDSTAYNEQFF. The CDR3 nucleotides are TGTGCCAGTAGTGTAGACTCGACAGCCTACAATGAGCAGTTCTTC.

At least ten counts were recorded for this clonotype. The V call is TRBV20-1, the J call TRBJ2-7; D is tentatively TRBD1 or TRBD2 (5 bases each). Deletions cut 0 bases from V and 3 bases from J, with 12 bases between. Per germline, CDR1 DFQATT and CDR2 SNEGSKA (reference sequence). The CDR3 runs 14 residues. CDR3 in amino acids: CSARDGGRNYEQYF. In DNA form, the CDR3 reads TGCAGTGCTAGAGATGGGGGACGGAACTACGAGCAGTACTTC.

This clonotype was seen at least ten times. The V gene is TRBV20-1, the J gene TRBJ1-1; D remains ambiguous. Germline values: CDR1 DFQATT, CDR2 SNEGSKA (reference sequence). The CDR3 has 12 residues. The ends were cut back, 5 bases at V and 4 bases at J, with 11 bases in the middle. CDR3 region: CSADSGGTEAFF. The CDR3, as DNA: TGCAGTGCTGATAGTGGCGGCACTGAAGCTTTCTTT.

This clonotype showed up just a few times. V usage is TRBV5-6 and J usage is TRBJ2-7; D is possibly TRBD1 (5 bases). The V end lost 1 base, the J end lost 3 bases, and 8 bases lay between the germline ends. This CDR3 has 13 residues. Germline V gives CDR1 SGHDT, CDR2 YYEEEE. The CDR3 spells CASSLRGNYEQYF. The CDR3 bases are TGTGCCAGCAGCTTGAGGGGAAACTACGAGCAGTACTTC.

Of note for this clonotype: A read error is possible here, since a much larger clone lies one base away. The CDR3 does not end in the conserved phenylalanine or tryptophan, so this is likely a read error. The chain combines TRBV7-2 with TRBJ2-1; D remains unclear. V lost 3 bases to trimming and J lost 9 bases, with 15 bases between them. The CDR3 has 14 amino acids. Looked up from germline, CDR1 is SGHTA and CDR2 is FQGNSA. The CDR3 DNA reads as TGTGCCAGCAGCTTCATAAAATTCGGCCGTGAGCAGTTCCTC. Translation gives CASSFIKFGREQFL.

This clonotype was counted only a few times. V gene TRBV4-2 combines with J gene TRBJ2-7; D ambiguous. The CDR3 spans 14 residues. CDR1 is LGHNA and CDR2 is YNFKEQ in the germline V gene. V was clipped by 2 bases and J by 0 bases, with 8 bases between them. CDR3 loop: CASSQRGYSYEQYF. As DNA, the CDR3 is TGTGCCAGCAGCCAACGCGGCTACTCCTACGAGCAGTACTTC.

This clonotype was observed at least ten times. J is TRBJ1-2 and V is TRBV27, with D unresolved. The germline CDR1 and CDR2 sequences are MNHEY and SMNVEV (reference sequence). Trimming left V 5 bases short and J 4 bases short, with 17 bases between. The CDR3 spans 15 residues. Here the CDR3 reads CASSLAMTSLYGYTF. In nucleotides, the CDR3 is TGTGCCAGCAGTCTAGCCATGACGAGCCTCTATGGCTACACCTTC.

CDR3 in amino acids: CASSGRQGHQPQHF. The CDR3 nucleotides are TGTGCCAGTAGCGGCCGACAGGGCCATCAGCCCCAGCATTTT. This sequence joins TRBV19 and TRBJ1-5, with 7 nucleotides matching TRBD1. Losses at the gene ends were 6 bases for V and 5 bases for J; bases not matched to a gene: 7. The CDR3 sequence is 14 residues long. CDR1 LNHDA and CDR2 SQIVND come from the germline V gene (reference sequence).

The V gene is TRBV7-9, the J gene TRBJ2-3; 12 bases are a match to TRBD2. Germline CDR1 is SEHNR and CDR2 is FQNEAQ (reference sequence). The CDR3 runs 17 residues. After removal of 5 bases from V and 2 bases from J, the junction contained 8 bases not matched to a gene. The CDR3 DNA is TGTGCCAGCAGCCGATCTAGCGGGAGGGCCGACACAGATACGCAGTATTTT. This codes for CASSRSSGRADTDTQYF.

This clonotype has ten or more counts. The rearrangement uses TRBV25-1 and TRBJ1-2; 7 bases fit TRBD1. Germline assignment: CDR1 MGHDK and CDR2 SYGVNS. The CDR3 has 15 amino acids. V was clipped by 0 bases and J by 7 bases; unmatched bases: 8. Here the CDR3 reads CASSEYGVQGIGYTF. The CDR3 DNA sequence: TGTGCCAGCAGTGAATATGGGGTACAGGGGATTGGCTACACCTTC.

This clonotype was seen many times. This chain uses TRBV2 with TRBJ1-2, with D tentatively TRBD1 (5 bases). The germline CDR1 and CDR2 sequences are SNHLY and FYNNEI. The CDR3 length is 14 residues. Trimming took 8 bases from V and 0 from J, leaving 13 bases between them. CDR3 DNA sequence: TGTGCCAGCGGGGCCAGGACGGCTAACTATGGCTACACCTTC. Translation gives CASGARTANYGYTF.

On this clonotype itself: This clone may be a read error of a much larger clone one base away. This chain links TRBV5-5 with TRBJ2-3; 7 nucleotides align to TRBD1. The germline CDR1 and CDR2 sequences are SGHKS and YYEKEE (reference sequence). The length of the CDR3 is 14 residues. DNA for the CDR3: TGTGCCAGCAGAAATGGACTCGGGACAGATAAGCAGTATTTT. It yields the protein CASRNGLGTDKQYF. The full variable domain, completed using reference TRBV5-5 and TRBJ2-3, is DAGVTQSPTHLIKTRGQQVTLRCSPISGHKSVSWYQQVLGQGPQFIFQYYEKEERGRGNFPDRFSARQFPNYSSELNVNALLLGDSALYLCASRNGLGTDKQYFGPGTRLTVL.

This clonotype was picked up many times. The chain is built from TRBV6-1 and TRBJ1-2; D might be TRBD1 (5 bases). This CDR3 is 15 amino acids long. Deletions cut 6 bases from V and 0 bases from J, with 14 bases between. Germline values: CDR1 MNHNS, CDR2 SASEGT. Here the CDR3 reads CASRTTRGANYGYTF. Here the CDR3 DNA reads TGTGCCAGCAGGACAACACGAGGGGCTAACTATGGCTACACCTTC.

This clonotype was found a few times. The chain employs TRBV5-6 and TRBJ2-5, with TRBD1 identical over 9 bases. CDR1 and CDR2 (germline): SGHDT, YYEEEE. Trimming took 0 bases from V and 6 from J; bases not matched to a gene: 3. This CDR3 comprises 14 residues. CDR3 sequence: CASSLGDRVKTQYF. The CDR3 DNA is TGTGCCAGCAGCTTGGGGGACAGGGTAAAGACCCAGTACTTC.

V gene TRBV7-9 combines with J gene TRBJ2-7; TRBD2 matches at 10 bases. V trimming: 5 bases; J trimming: 1 base; junction bases outside the gene matches: 5. Germline loops: CDR1 SEHNR, CDR2 FQNEAQ (reference sequence). This CDR3 is built from 15 residues. The chain's CDR3 is CASSGSGRSSYEQYF. The CDR3 DNA sequence: TGTGCCAGCAGCGGTAGCGGGAGGAGTTCCTACGAGCAGTACTTC. Supplemented by reference TRBV7-9 and TRBJ2-7, the full variable domain reads DTGVSQNPRHKITKRGQNVTFRCDPISEHNRLYWYRQTLGQGPEFLTYFQNEAQLEKSRLLSDRFSAERPKGSFSTLEIQRTEQGDSAMYLCASSGSGRSSYEQYFGPGTRLTVT.

V is TRBV29-1 and J is TRBJ1-2; D is ambiguous. Per the germline V gene, CDR1 is SQVTM and CDR2 is ANQGSEA. The CDR3 extends over 12 amino acids. The V end lost 4 bases, the J end lost 8 bases, and 14 bases lay between the germline ends. CDR3 in DNA: TGCAGCGTTGCCCCGGATAGGCTAGGCTACACCTTC. The encoded protein is CSVAPDRLGYTF.

The gene calls are TRBV10-1 and TRBJ1-5; weak D call: TRBD1 (5 bases). Germline CDR1 is WNHNN and CDR2 is SYGVQD (reference sequence). The CDR3 runs to 18 residues. Trimming took off 2 bases at V and 0 bases at J, with 17 bases between the two ends. The chain's CDR3 is CASSERGRAESSNQPQHF. The CDR3 DNA follows: TGCGCCAGCAGTGAGAGGGGACGGGCCGAATCTAGCAATCAGCCCCAGCATTTT.